Listed below are T cell receptor beta chains from one sample, sequenced in a study of blood T cells in healthy people across ages. TCRdb itself ran the 5' RACE reads through MiXCR, one entry per CDR3 protein. Of 800,000 to 950,000 distinct CDR3 sequences listed, roughly 48% are singletons. The material sequenced was blood. The receptors shown here come from a man between 25 and 39 years old in good health. Both conserved end residues are part of each CDR3. D genes are given only for firm matches. Not all rows give a size; the values are once, few, many and, for expanded clones, a class.

TRBJ1-1 TRBV11-3 NA NA TGTGCCAGCAGGCCTACAGGGCCGAACACTGAAGCTTTCTTT CASRPTGPNTEAFF
TRBJ2-7 TRBV4-2 NA NA TGTGCCAGCAGCCAAGTGGGCTGGGAGCGCCACGAGCAGTACTTC CASSQVGWERHEQYF
TRBJ1-4 TRBV2 NA NA TGTGCCAGCAGTGGAACAGGGACTAATGAAAAACTGTTTTTT CASSGTGTNEKLFF
TRBJ2-1 TRBV4-1 few TRBD2 TGCGCCAGCAGCCAACGCGGGGGGGCCTATGAGCAGTTCTTC CASSQRGGAYEQFF
TRBJ2-5 TRBV4-3 NA TRBD2 TGCGCCAGCAGCCAAGATTGGTCTAGCGGGGGGGTTATCCAAGAGACCCAGTACTTC CASSQDWSSGGVIQETQYF
TRBJ2-1 TRBV27 few TRBD2 TGTGCCAGCAGTCGCACCGGGACTAGCGTGTACAATGAGCAGTTCTTC CASSRTGTSVYNEQFF
TRBJ1-5 TRBV18 NA TRBD1 TGTGCCAGCTCACAGAAGGGACAGGGTCTGCAGCCCCAGCATTTT CASSQKGQGLQPQHF
TRBJ2-7 TRBV7-2 NA NA TGTGCCAGCAGCTTAGGGGTAGGGGGACCCTACGAGCAGTACTTC CASSLGVGGPYEQYF
TRBJ2-3 TRBV2 once NA TGTGCCAGCAGTGAGCGAGAGAGTAGGACAGATACGCAGTATTTT CASSERESRTDTQYF
TRBJ2-3 TRBV19 NA NA TGTGCCAGTAACCGACAGTTGGCAGATACGCAGTATTTT CASNRQLADTQYF
TRBJ2-1 TRBV11-3 few TRBD2 TGTGCCAGCAGCTTAAGCGGGAGAAACAATGAGCAGTTCTTC CASSLSGRNNEQFF
TRBJ2-1 TRBV27 NA NA TGTGCCAGCAGTTACGGAAACAATGAGCAGTTCTTC CASSYGNNEQFF
TRBJ2-1 TRBV12-3/TRBV12-4 NA TRBD2 TGTGCCAGCAGTTTGCGGCTAGCGGGGGTGAACAATGAGCAGTTCTTC CASSLRLAGVNNEQFF
TRBJ2-2 TRBV9 NA NA TGTGCCAGCAGCGTAGAGGTGGGGGAGCTGTTTTTT CASSVEVGELFF
TRBJ1-2 TRBV28 NA TRBD1 TGTGCCAGCAGTTCCACAGGGGGGGTAGTATATGGCTACACCTTC CASSSTGGVVYGYTF
TRBJ1-4 TRBV7-9 NA TRBD1 TGTGCCAGCAGCTTATCTCCGGGACAGGGTGATGAAAAACTGTTTTTT CASSLSPGQGDEKLFF
TRBJ1-5 TRBV20-1 NA NA TGCAGTGCTAGAGCAGGAGGGGGGGGTGGCAATCAGCCCCAGCATTTT CSARAGGGGGNQPQHF
TRBJ2-3 TRBV14 NA TRBD1 TGTGCCAGCAGCCAAGATCTCGGGACAGCCGGCCCCAAGCAGTATTTT CASSQDLGTAGPKQYF
TRBJ1-5 TRBV24-1 NA NA TGTGCCACCAGTGAGCCCGTGGGGCCCCAGCATTTT CATSEPVGPQHF
TRBJ2-1 TRBV20-1 NA NA TGCAGTGCTCCCCTAAAGGGGGGGGCTGGTAATGAGCAGTTCTTC CSAPLKGGAGNEQFF
TRBJ2-7 TRBV24-1 NA NA TGTGCCACCAGTGCAGGGGGACTTCCTTACGAGCAGTACTTC CATSAGGLPYEQYF
TRBJ2-3 TRBV6-1 once NA TGTGCCAGCAGTGAAGAACTAGTTACGCAGTATTTT CASSEELVTQYF
TRBJ1-2 TRBV5-1 few NA TGCGCCAGCACCACTGGGGTATTAGACTATGGCTACACCTTC CASTTGVLDYGYTF
TRBJ2-7 TRBV10-3 medium-sized NA TGTGCCATCAGTGAAGACACAGCCTACGAGCAGTACTTC CAISEDTAYEQYF
TRBJ2-1 TRBV20-1 NA TRBD2 TGCAGTGCTAGCACCGGGACTAGCGGGGGGGCGGGTAATGAGCAGTTCTTC CSASTGTSGGAGNEQFF
TRBJ1-1 TRBV4-2 few NA TGTGCCAGCAGCCAAGAGGGGCCTGCGGACACTGAAGCTTTCTTT CASSQEGPADTEAFF
TRBJ2-7 TRBV6-1 NA TRBD2 TGTGCCAGCAGCCCTAACCAACTAGCGGGGTCCTCCTACGAGCAGTACTTC CASSPNQLAGSSYEQYF
TRBJ1-2 TRBV29-1 few NA TGCAGTGACGACCGGGACCAGGGGCGGTATGGCTACACCTTC CSDDRDQGRYGYTF
TRBJ2-4 TRBV4-1 NA TRBD2 TGCGCCAGCAGCCAAGTGACCGGGGGGGCCCGCCGGGTTCAGTACTTC CASSQVTGGARRVQYF
TRBJ2-4 TRBV20-1 NA TRBD2 TGCAGTGCTAGCCAGGGGACTAGCCAGAACATTCAGTACTTC CSASQGTSQNIQYF
TRBJ2-3 TRBV7-8 NA NA TGTGCCAGCAGCCCACCGTCTCGGATCGATACGCAGTATTTT CASSPPSRIDTQYF
TRBJ2-7 TRBV25-1 NA NA TGTGCCAGCAGGAGACGGACACAACAGGGCGAGCAGTACTTC CASRRRTQQGEQYF
TRBJ2-1 TRBV27 NA NA TGTGCCAGCGGTTGGGAGAGCTCCTACAATGAGCAGTTCTTC CASGWESSYNEQFF
TRBJ2-7 TRBV7-9 many TRBD2 TGTGCCAGCAGTTTAGTTAGCGGGGGTTCCTACGAGCAGTACTTC CASSLVSGGSYEQYF